This T cell receptor beta chain stems from a study of cytomegalovirus exposure and HLA in healthy donors. Germline CDR1 GTSNPN, CDR2 SVGIG (reference sequence). The CDR3 runs 14 residues. The V and J ends lost 0 bases and 7 bases respectively, with 13 bases between them. Whole-study results and caveats: Clonal expansion, a later analysis showed, was greater in HLA-associated TCR beta chains than in equally common others. Immune exposure information available was restricted to CMV serostatus.

Primers: 60 Vbeta forward and 13 Jbeta reverse. The assay was immunoSEQ multiplex PCR, and TCRdb's table has in-frame clones only and misses some. The profile covers 150,000 to 200,000 clones, with around 83% appearing a single time and over 4% taken by the ten largest. In this sample, this clone turned up a few times. The antigen remains unidentified. The TCR was taken from a man between 50 and 59 years old in good health and CMV-seropositive. The genes are TRBV30 and TRBJ2-1; D gene uncertain. Material for sequencing was PBMCs. The CDR3, as DNA: TGTGCCTGGAGTGTAGTTATCGGCGGTAATGAGCAGTTCTTC. Translated, it gives CAWSVVIGGNEQFF.